This TCR beta chain was recovered during a study of neoadjuvant nivolumab and ipilimumab in lung cancer. Study-level information: Patients got nivolumab 3 mg/kg on days 1, 15 and 29; combination added ipilimumab 1 mg/kg day 1.

As regards this clone: Its antigen remains unidentified.

Trimming took 3 bases from V and 9 from J, leaving 9 bases between them. CDR1 and CDR2 (germline): SNHLY, FYNNEI. CDR3 length: 13 amino acids. Whole-study findings and limits: Only two of four nivolumab-treated tumors gained richness and clonality by surgery. TCR richness and clonality were higher in tumors than adjacent uninvolved lung. Pretherapy blood TCR richness correlated positively with resected tumor richness.

The repertoire was sequenced with immunoSEQ multiplex PCR; TCRdb's copy has only in-frame clones and lacks some. The sample lists 17,000 or so clones, roughly three quarters occurring once. The clonotype was recovered from an adult with non-small cell lung cancer. Sequencing used tumor tissue, obtained after neoadjuvant nivolumab, alone or with ipilimumab, at or shortly before surgery. The chain joins TRBV2 to TRBJ1-6, with D unclear. The CDR3 bases are TGTGCCAGCAGTGACTACTTGGGTTCACCCCTCCACTTT. Its protein product is CASSDYLGSPLHF.